This T cell receptor beta chain was documented in a study of blood T cell repertoires in COVID-19. Study-level information: Samples representing acute and convalescent COVID-19 were sourced from the United States, Italy and Spain. In each case, the material was cDNA or gDNA derived from T cells, B-cell-depleted T cells, or PBMCs.

Here immunoSEQ multiplex PCR was the method, and the copy in TCRdb shows in-frame clones only, minus some. The sample records about 150,000 clones, more than 85% being singletons. CDR1 and CDR2 from the germline V gene are LGHDT and YNNKEL (reference sequence). CDR3 length equals 16 residues. J lost 3 bases, V lost 0 bases, and 3 bases had no gene match. The gene calls are TRBV3-1 (or the pseudogene TRBV3-2) and TRBJ2-3; TRBD2 agrees at 10 bases. Sequencing input: peripheral blood. This sequence originates from a man aged 55-75 years with COVID-19, enrolled during active disease. As DNA, the CDR3 is TGTGCCAGCAGCCAAGATCCTAGCGGGAGAACAGATACGCAGTATTTT. Its protein product is CASSQDPSGRTDTQYF.